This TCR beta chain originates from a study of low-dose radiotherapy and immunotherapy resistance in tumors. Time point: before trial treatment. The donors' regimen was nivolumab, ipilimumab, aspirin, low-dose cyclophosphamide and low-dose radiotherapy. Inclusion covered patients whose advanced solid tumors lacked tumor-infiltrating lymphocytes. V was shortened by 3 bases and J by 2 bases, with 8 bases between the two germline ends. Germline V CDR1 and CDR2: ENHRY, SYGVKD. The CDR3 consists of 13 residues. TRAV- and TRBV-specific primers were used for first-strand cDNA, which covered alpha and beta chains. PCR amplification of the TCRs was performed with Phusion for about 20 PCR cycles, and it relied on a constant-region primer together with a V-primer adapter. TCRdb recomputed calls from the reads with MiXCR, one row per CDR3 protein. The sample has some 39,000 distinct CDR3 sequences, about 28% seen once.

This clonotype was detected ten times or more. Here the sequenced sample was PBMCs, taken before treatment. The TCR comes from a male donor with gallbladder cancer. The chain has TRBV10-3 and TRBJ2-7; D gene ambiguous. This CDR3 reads CAISDRSTYEQYF. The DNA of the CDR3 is TGTGCCATCAGTGACAGGTCGACCTACGAGCAGTACTTC.